This TCR beta chain was sequenced for a study of cytomegalovirus exposure and HLA in healthy donors. Study results and caveats: The TCR clusters that emerged in the first cohort tended, a later analysis found, to co-occur in the roughly 110 validation repertoires. As was reported, the classifier diagnosed cytomegalovirus status with high specificity and sensitivity. Cytomegalovirus association was assigned to over 150 TCR beta chains.

Of note for this clone: Its antigen is unidentified.

Germline V CDR1 and CDR2: SQVTM, ANQGSEA. V gave up 5 bases and J gave up 8 bases, with 15 bases separating them. CDR3 length: 13 amino acids. Clones were read by immunoSEQ multiplex PCR, and TCRdb kept only the in-frame ones, dropping some. The sample has around 70,000 clones, nearly 95% seen once. The source is a young man in good health and CMV-seropositive. Sequencing was done on a sample of PBMCs. The chain couples TRBV29-1 to TRBJ2-2, with TRBD1 as a possible D gene (5 bases). CDR3 residues: CSVYPGSAGELFF. CDR3 DNA: TGCAGCGTTTACCCAGGGTCGGCAGGGGAGCTGTTTTTT.